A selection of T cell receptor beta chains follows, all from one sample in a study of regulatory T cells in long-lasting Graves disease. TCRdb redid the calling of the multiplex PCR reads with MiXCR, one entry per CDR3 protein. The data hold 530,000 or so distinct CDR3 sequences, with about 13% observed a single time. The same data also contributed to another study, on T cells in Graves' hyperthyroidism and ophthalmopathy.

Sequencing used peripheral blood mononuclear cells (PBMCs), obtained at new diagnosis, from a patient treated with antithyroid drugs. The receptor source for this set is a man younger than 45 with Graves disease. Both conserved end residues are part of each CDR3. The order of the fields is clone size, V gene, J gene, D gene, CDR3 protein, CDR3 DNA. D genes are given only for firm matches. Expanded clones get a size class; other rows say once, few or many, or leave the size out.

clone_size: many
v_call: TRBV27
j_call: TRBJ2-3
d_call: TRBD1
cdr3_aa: CASSLNRGDTQYF
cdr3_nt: TGTGCCAGCAGTTTGAACAGGGGAGATACGCAGTATTTT

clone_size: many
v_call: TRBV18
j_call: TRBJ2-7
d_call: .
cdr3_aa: CASSPTVISYEQYF
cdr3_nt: TGTGCCAGCTCACCTACAGTCATCTCCTACGAGCAGTACTTC

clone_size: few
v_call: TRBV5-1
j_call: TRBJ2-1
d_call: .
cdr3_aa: CASRIGAYNEQFF
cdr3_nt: TGCGCCAGCAGGATAGGCGCCTACAATGAGCAGTTCTTC

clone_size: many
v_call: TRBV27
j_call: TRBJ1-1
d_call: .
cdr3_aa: CASSRGGARNTEAFF
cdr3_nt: TGTGCCAGCAGCCGGGGGGGCGCGAGGAACACTGAAGCTTTCTTT

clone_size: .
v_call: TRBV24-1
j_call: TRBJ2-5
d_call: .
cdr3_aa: CATSDFRGETQYF
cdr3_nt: TGTGCCACCAGTGATTTCAGAGGAGAGACCCAGTACTTC

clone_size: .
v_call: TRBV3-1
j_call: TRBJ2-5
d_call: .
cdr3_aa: CASSQAPGRGQATQYF
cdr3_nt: TGTGCCAGCAGCCAAGCACCCGGACGAGGGCAGGCGACCCAGTACTTC

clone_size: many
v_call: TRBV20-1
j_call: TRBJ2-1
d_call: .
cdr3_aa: CSASRQSREQFF
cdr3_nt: TGCAGTGCTAGTAGACAGTCAAGAGAGCAGTTCTTC

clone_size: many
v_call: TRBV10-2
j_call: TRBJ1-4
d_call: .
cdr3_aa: CASSESDRRGEKLFF
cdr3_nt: TGCGCCAGCAGTGAGTCCGACAGGCGGGGTGAAAAACTGTTTTTT

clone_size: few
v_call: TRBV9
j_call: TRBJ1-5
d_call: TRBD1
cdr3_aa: CASSAGQLNQPQHF
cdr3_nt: TGTGCCAGCAGCGCGGGACAGCTCAATCAGCCCCAGCATTTT

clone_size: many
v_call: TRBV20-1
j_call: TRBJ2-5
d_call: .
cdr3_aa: CSASRGLDWETQYF
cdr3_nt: TGCAGTGCTAGTAGAGGGTTGGATTGGGAGACCCAGTACTTC

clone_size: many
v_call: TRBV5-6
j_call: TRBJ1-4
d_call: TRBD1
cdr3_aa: CASSSTGTGGRKLFF
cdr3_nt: TGTGCCAGCAGCTCCACCGGGACAGGGGGCCGAAAACTGTTTTTT

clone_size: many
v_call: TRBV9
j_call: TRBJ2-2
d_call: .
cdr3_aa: CASSVVSNTGELFF
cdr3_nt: TGTGCCAGCAGCGTAGTATCGAACACCGGGGAGCTGTTTTTT

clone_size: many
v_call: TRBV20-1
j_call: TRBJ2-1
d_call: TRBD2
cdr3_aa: CSARPGGSSYNEQFF
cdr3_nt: TGCAGTGCTAGGCCGGGAGGGAGCTCCTACAATGAGCAGTTCTTC

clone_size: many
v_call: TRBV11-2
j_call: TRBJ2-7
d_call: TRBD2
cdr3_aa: CASSITTASGRGEQYF
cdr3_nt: TGTGCCAGCTCAATTACCACGGCTAGCGGGAGGGGTGAGCAGTACTTC

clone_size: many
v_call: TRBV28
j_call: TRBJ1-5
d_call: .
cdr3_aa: CASSLSGPDRNHQPQHF
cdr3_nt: TGTGCCAGCAGTCTCTCCGGGCCCGACAGAAACCATCAGCCCCAGCATTTT

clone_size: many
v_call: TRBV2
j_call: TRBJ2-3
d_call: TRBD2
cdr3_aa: CASRPTSVTDTQYF
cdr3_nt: TGTGCCAGCAGGCCGACTAGCGTCACAGATACGCAGTATTTT

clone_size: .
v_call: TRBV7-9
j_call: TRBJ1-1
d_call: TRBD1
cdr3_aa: CASRLGGGRTEAFF
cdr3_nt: TGTGCCAGCAGACTTGGAGGGGGCAGGACTGAAGCTTTCTTT

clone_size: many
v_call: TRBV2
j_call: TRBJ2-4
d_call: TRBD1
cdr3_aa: CASSDPQGDGAKNIQYF
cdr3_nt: TGTGCCAGCAGCGATCCACAGGGGGATGGAGCCAAAAACATTCAGTACTTC

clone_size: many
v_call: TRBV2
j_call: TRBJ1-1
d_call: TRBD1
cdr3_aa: CASRDDRVGGVDTEAFF
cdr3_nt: TGTGCCAGCAGGGATGACAGGGTCGGAGGCGTGGACACTGAAGCTTTCTTT

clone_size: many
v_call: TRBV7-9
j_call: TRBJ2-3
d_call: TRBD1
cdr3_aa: CASSNGQGNTDTQYF
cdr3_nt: TGTGCCAGCAGCAACGGACAGGGAAACACAGATACGCAGTATTTT

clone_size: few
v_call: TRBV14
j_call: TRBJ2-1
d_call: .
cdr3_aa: CASSQRPGRNNEQFF
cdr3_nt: TGTGCCAGCAGCCAACGCCCGGGACGAAACAATGAGCAGTTCTTC

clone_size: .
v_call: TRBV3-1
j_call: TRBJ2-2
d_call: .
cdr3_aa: CASSQDMGELFF
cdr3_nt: TGTGCCAGCAGCCAGGATATGGGGGAGCTGTTTTTT

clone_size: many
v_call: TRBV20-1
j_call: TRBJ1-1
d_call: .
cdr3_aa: CSARTQGLTEAFF
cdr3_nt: TGCAGTGCTAGAACTCAGGGCTTGACTGAAGCTTTCTTT

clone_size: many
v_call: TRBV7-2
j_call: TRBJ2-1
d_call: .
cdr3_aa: CASSPPGLDYNEQFF
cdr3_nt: TGTGCCAGCAGCCCCCCGGGACTCGACTACAATGAGCAGTTCTTC

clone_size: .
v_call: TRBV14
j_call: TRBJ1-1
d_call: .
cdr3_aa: CASSQVGDGGMNTEAFF
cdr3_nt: TGTGCCAGCAGCCAAGTTGGGGACGGGGGGATGAACACTGAAGCTTTCTTT

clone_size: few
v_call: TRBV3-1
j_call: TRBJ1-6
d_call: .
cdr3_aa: CASSQVLSPLHF
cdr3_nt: TGTGCCAGCAGCCAAGTCTTGTCACCCCTCCACTTT

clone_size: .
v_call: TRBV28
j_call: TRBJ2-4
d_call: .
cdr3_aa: CASTLGTKNIQYF
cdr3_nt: TGTGCCAGCACCTTGGGGACGAAAAACATTCAGTACTTC

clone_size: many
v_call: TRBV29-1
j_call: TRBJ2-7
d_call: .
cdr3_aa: CSPTLYEQYF
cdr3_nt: TGCAGCCCTACGCTCTACGAGCAGTACTTC

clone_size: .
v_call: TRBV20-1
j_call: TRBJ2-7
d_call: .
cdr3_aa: CSADSWDPAGYEQYF
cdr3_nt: TGCAGTGCCGACTCTTGGGACCCCGCCGGCTACGAGCAGTACTTC

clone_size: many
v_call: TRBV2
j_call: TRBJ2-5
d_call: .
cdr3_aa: CASSDADKHQETQYF
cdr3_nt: TGTGCCAGCAGTGATGCGGACAAGCATCAAGAGACCCAGTACTTC

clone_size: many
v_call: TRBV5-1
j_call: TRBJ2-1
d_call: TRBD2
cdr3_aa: CASSFGTSGSSYNEQFF
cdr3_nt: TGTGCCAGCAGCTTCGGGACTAGCGGGAGCTCCTACAATGAGCAGTTCTTC

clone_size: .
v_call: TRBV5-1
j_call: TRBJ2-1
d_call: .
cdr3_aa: CASSSGTPNNEQFF
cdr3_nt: TGCGCCAGCAGCTCCGGGACTCCGAACAATGAGCAGTTCTTC

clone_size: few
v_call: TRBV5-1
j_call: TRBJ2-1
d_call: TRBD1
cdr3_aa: CASSGTGARVDEQFF
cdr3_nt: TGCGCCAGCAGCGGCACAGGGGCCAGGGTCGATGAGCAGTTCTTC

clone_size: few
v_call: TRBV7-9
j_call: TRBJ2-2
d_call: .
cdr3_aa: CASRGGGAGELFF
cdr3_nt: TGTGCCAGCCGAGGAGGGGGGGCCGGGGAGCTGTTTTTT

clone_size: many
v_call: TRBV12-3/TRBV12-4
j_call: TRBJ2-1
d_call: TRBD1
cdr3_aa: CASSLAGGVHNEQFF
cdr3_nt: TGTGCCAGCAGTTTGGCAGGGGGCGTCCACAATGAGCAGTTCTTC

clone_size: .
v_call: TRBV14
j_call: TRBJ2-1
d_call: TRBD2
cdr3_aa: CARRKPCVGSALAGGPDTYNEQFF
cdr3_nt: TGTGCCAGAAGGAAACCTTGTGTGGGGTCGGCACTAGCGGGAGGCCCCGACACCTACAATGAGCAGTTCTTC

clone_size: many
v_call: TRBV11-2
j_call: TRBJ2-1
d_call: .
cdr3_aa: CASSLALAPNNEQFF
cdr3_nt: TGTGCCAGCAGCTTAGCACTAGCACCTAACAATGAGCAGTTCTTC

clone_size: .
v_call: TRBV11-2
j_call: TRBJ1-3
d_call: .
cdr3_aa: CASRVTAGGGNTIYF
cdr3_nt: TGTGCCAGCAGGGTGACAGCAGGAGGGGGAAACACCATATATTTT

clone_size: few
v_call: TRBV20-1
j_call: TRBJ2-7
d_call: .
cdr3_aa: CSARYRSYEQYF
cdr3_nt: TGCAGTGCTAGATATAGATCCTACGAGCAGTACTTC

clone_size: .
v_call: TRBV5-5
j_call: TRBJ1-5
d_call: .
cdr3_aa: CASSFRPDQPQHF
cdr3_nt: TGTGCCAGCAGCTTCCGGCCTGATCAGCCCCAGCATTTT

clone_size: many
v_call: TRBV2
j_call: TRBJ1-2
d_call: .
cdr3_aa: CASRGGPPGGGYTF
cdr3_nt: TGTGCCAGTAGAGGGGGGCCGCCTGGGGGTGGCTACACCTTC

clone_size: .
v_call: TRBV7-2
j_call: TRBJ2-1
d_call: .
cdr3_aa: CASSLRHGGDPDYDEQFF
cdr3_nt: TGTGCCAGCAGCTTACGGCATGGCGGGGACCCGGACTACGATGAGCAGTTCTTC

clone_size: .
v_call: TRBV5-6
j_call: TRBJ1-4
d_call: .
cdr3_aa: CASSLPEPNEKLFF
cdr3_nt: TGTGCCAGCAGCTTGCCGGAACCTAATGAAAAACTGTTTTTT